The next 18 T cell receptor beta chains were all read from a single sample in a study of T cell responses to AZD1222 COVID-19 vaccine. Some clones are missing from TCRdb's copy, which holds only in-frame ones; the method was immunoSEQ multiplex PCR. Here the sample spans fewer than 200,000 clones, approximately 92% being singletons. This sample comprised peripheral blood, obtained on day 0 of AZD1222 vaccination. The receptor source for this set is an adult in good health.

The V call is TRBV27, the J call TRBJ2-2; the match to TRBD1 covers 10 bases. V trimming: 5 bases; J trimming: 6 bases; junction bases outside the gene matches: 15. In germline, CDR1 is MNHEY, CDR2 SMNVEV (reference sequence). This CDR3 has 18 residues. The CDR3 nucleotides read TGTGCCAGCAGTCCGTCCCGGGACAGGGGACGGTGGCCCGGGGAGCTGTTTTTT. Its protein product is CASSPSRDRGRWPGELFF.

The rearrangement links TRBV12-3 or TRBV12-4 to TRBJ1-5; D ambiguous. CDR3 length equals 12 residues. With 4 bases removed from V and 2 bases from J, the gap between germline ends came to 3 bases. The CDR3 loop is CASSSGNQPQHF. The CDR3 DNA reads as TGTGCCAGCAGTTCGGGCAATCAGCCCCAGCATTTT.

The rearrangement links TRBV14 to TRBJ1-6; D is undetermined. V lost 1 base, J lost 16 bases, and 8 bases lay in between. Germline V lookup: CDR1 SGHDN, CDR2 FVKESK. This CDR3 contains 11 residues. The CDR3 nucleotides read TGTGCCAGCAGCCAAGGCTCGGTACTCCACTTT. As protein: CASSQGSVLHF.

This chain uses TRBV6-5 with TRBJ2-6, with D tentatively TRBD1 or TRBD2 (5 bases each). The germline V gene has CDR1 MNHEY and CDR2 SVGAGI. This CDR3 is 14 amino acids long. The V gene lost 7 bases and the J gene lost 2 bases, with 9 bases spanning the gap. The chain's CDR3 is CASTVGAGANVLTF. In nucleotides, the CDR3 is TGTGCCAGCACGGTGGGGGCTGGGGCCAACGTCCTGACTTTC.

The genes are TRBV9 and TRBJ2-1; 11 bases match TRBD2. The germline CDR1 and CDR2 sequences are SGDLS and YYNGEE. The ends lost 2 bases at V and 7 bases at J; junction bases unmatched: 5. The CDR3 is made up of 15 amino acids. The CDR3 sequence is CASSVLAGGQNEQFF. In DNA, the CDR3 is TGTGCCAGCAGCGTCTTAGCGGGGGGGCAGAATGAGCAGTTCTTC.

The chain links TRBV3-1 (or the pseudogene TRBV3-2) to TRBJ1-3; tentatively, D is TRBD1 (5 bases). The CDR3 is 14 residues long. Germline V gene sequence: CDR1 LGHDT, CDR2 YNNKEL (reference sequence). Trimming left V 4 bases short and J 0 bases short, with 7 bases between. The CDR3 sequence: CASSLGGSGNTIYF. The CDR3 DNA reads TGTGCCAGCAGCCTTGGGGGCTCTGGAAACACCATATATTTT.

The CDR3 nucleotides read TGTGCCAGCGAGAGTGGGGTGACTGAAGCTTTCTTT. This codes for CASESGVTEAFF. This chain joins TRBV6-5 and TRBJ1-1, with unresolved D. Germline values: CDR1 MNHEY, CDR2 SVGAGI. This CDR3 comprises 12 residues. Trimming took off 8 bases at V and 5 bases at J, with 12 bases between the two ends.

This chain connects TRBV7-2 to TRBJ2-3; unclear D gene. The CDR3 spans 14 residues. The germline gives CDR1 SGHTA, CDR2 FQGNSA. The V and J ends lost 5 bases and 5 bases respectively, with 14 bases between them. In DNA form, the CDR3 reads TGTGCCAGCAGCCTCGCCTTTGTTCGAGATACGCAGTATTTT. Its protein product is CASSLAFVRDTQYF.

The chain employs TRBV7-6 and TRBJ1-2, with 9 bases lining up with TRBD1. This CDR3 spans 16 amino acids. The V segment lost 5 bases and the J segment 8 bases; nucleotides outside the gene matches: 15. Germline loops: CDR1 SGHVS, CDR2 FNYEAQ. The CDR3 coding sequence is TGTGCCAGCAGCCGCGGACTTACAGGGGGCGAGGAAGGCTACACCTTC. It encodes CASSRGLTGGEEGYTF.

The chain links TRBV5-4 to TRBJ2-7; D is undetermined. The CDR3 is 15 residues long. The germline CDR1 and CDR2 sequences are SGHNT and YYREEE (reference sequence). The V and J ends lost 0 bases and 0 bases respectively, with 10 bases between them. This CDR3 reads CASSLAARSSYEQYF. DNA of the CDR3: TGTGCCAGCAGCTTGGCGGCCAGGAGCTCCTACGAGCAGTACTTC. Filled out from reference TRBV5-4 and TRBJ2-7, the complete variable domain reads ETGVTQSPTHLIKTRGQQVTLRCSSQSGHNTVSWYQQALGQGPQFIFQYYREEENGRGNFPPRFSGLQFPNYSSELNVNALELDDSALYLCASSLAARSSYEQYFGPGTRLTVT.

V gene TRBV27 combines with J gene TRBJ2-7; possibly TRBD2 for D (7 bases). The CDR3 is 16 residues long. CDR1 and CDR2 (germline): MNHEY, SMNVEV (reference sequence). The V and J ends lost 2 bases and 5 bases respectively, with 19 bases between them. The CDR3 nucleotides are TGTGCCAGCAGTTTAATCCCCTCCGGGGGGCGAAACGAGCAGTACTTC. This codes for CASSLIPSGGRNEQYF.

The V gene is TRBV4-1, the J gene TRBJ1-4; TRBD1 agrees at 12 bases. V gave up 3 bases and J gave up 8 bases; unmatched junction bases: 16. CDR1 is MGHRA and CDR2 is YSYEKL in the germline V gene. The CDR3 runs to 19 residues. CDR3 sequence reads: CASSHLTGTGGAEVEKLFF. In DNA form, the CDR3 reads TGCGCCAGCAGCCACCTAACGGGGACAGGGGGCGCGGAGGTCGAAAAACTGTTTTTT.

The gene calls are TRBV5-1 and TRBJ1-2; D gene uncertain. The V end lost 4 bases, the J end lost 8 bases, and 18 bases lay between the germline ends. The CDR3 is 14 residues long. Per the germline V gene, CDR1 is SGHRS and CDR2 is YFSETQ. In nucleotides, the CDR3 is TGCGCCAGCAGCAAGGGTACACGCGGAGTGGGCTACACCTTC. The encoded protein is CASSKGTRGVGYTF.

The chain is built from TRBV27 and TRBJ2-7; 8 bases fit TRBD2. J was trimmed by 3 bases and V by 5 bases; bases with no gene match: 3. Germline CDR1 and CDR2: MNHEY and SMNVEV (reference sequence). This CDR3 has 13 amino acids. The CDR3 is CASSLSGGYEQYF. The CDR3, as DNA: TGTGCCAGCAGTCTCAGCGGGGGCTACGAGCAGTACTTC.

CDR3 nucleotide sequence: TGTGCCAGCAGTGAAGGTTTAGGGGGGCATCAGCCCCAGCATTTT. Its translation is CASSEGLGGHQPQHF. The chain is built from TRBV2 and TRBJ1-5, with D possibly TRBD1 on 6 matching bases. This CDR3 spans 15 amino acids. V dropped 1 base and J dropped 5 bases, with 12 bases sitting between them. The V gene's germline CDR1 is SNHLY and CDR2 FYNNEI.

CDR3 amino acids: CASSITGTEFYGYTF. DNA for the CDR3: TGTGCCAGCAGCATAACCGGGACAGAATTTTATGGCTACACCTTC. V is TRBV7-2 and J is TRBJ1-2; 7 bases fit TRBD1. The CDR3 runs 15 residues. The J segment lost 5 bases and the V segment lost 5 bases, leaving 11 bases of the junction unmatched. CDR1 and CDR2 from the germline V gene are SGHTA and FQGNSA.

The genes are TRBV19 and TRBJ1-1; weak D call: TRBD1 (5 bases). This CDR3 has 13 amino acids. The V and J ends lost 4 bases and 3 bases respectively, with 9 bases between them. CDR1 and CDR2 from the germline V gene are LNHDA and SQIVND (reference sequence). CDR3 sequence reads: CASSTQAYTEAFF. CDR3 in DNA: TGTGCCAGTAGTACACAGGCGTACACTGAAGCTTTCTTT. The full variable domain, its missing parts supplied by reference TRBV19 and TRBJ1-1, is DGGITQSPKYLFRKEGQNVTLSCEQNLNHDAMYWYRQDPGQGLRLIYYSQIVNDFQKGDIAEGYSVSREKKESFPLTVTSAQKNPTAFYLCASSTQAYTEAFFGQGTRLTVV.

The V gene is TRBV19, the J gene TRBJ1-5; a weak D match, TRBD1 (5 bases). The V gene's germline CDR1 is LNHDA and CDR2 SQIVND (reference sequence). Deletions cut 6 bases from V and 5 bases from J, with 14 bases between. The CDR3 covers 14 residues. The CDR3, as DNA: TGTGCCAGTAGCCCTAAGGGACCTTATCAGCCCCAGCATTTT. This sequence encodes CASSPKGPYQPQHF.